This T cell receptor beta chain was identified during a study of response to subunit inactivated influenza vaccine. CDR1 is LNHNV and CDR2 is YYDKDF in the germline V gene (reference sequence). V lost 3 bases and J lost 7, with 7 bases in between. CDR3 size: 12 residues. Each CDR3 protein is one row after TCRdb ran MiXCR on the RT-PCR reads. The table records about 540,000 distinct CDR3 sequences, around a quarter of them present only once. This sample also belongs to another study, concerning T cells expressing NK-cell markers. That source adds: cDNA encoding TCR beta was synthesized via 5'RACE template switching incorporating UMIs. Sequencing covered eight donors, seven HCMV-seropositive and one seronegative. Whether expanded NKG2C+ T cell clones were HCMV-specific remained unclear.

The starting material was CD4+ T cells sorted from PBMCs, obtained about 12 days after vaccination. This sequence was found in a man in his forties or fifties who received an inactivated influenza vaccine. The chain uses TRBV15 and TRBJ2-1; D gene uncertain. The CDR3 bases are TGTGCCACCAGCAGCGTGAGGAATGAGCAGTTCTTC. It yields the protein CATSSVRNEQFF.